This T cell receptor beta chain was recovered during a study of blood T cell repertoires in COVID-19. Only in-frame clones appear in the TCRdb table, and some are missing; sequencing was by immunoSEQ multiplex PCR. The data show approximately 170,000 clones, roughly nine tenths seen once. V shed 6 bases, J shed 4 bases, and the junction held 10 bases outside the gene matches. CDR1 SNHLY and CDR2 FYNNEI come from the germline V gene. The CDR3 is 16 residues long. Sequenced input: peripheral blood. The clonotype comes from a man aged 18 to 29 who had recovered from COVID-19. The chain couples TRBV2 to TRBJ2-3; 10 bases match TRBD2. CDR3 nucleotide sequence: TGTGCCAGCAGGGCGATTAGCGGGAGGTTCGCAGATACGCAGTATTTT. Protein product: CASRAISGRFADTQYF.